The 27 T cell receptor beta chains listed next were all sequenced from one sample in a study of CD8 T cells in Susac syndrome (dated by TCRdb to 2018 to 2020). Library method: the immunoSEQ multiplex PCR assay. RNA was extracted with the RNeasy kit and about 0.45 to 1 ug was reverse transcribed using random hexamers. TCRdb trimmed the raw reads at Q25, called clones with MiXCR and kept productive beta chains. Each record represents a unique CDR3 protein, reported with the most common genes and DNA among its rows. The sample data list around 23,000 distinct CDR3 sequences, and approximately 92% of these were observed just once. Jointly, the top ten make up 0.6% to 0.75% of the sample. Sequencing used CD8+ T cells from PBMCs. These receptors were collected from a human donor with Susac syndrome.

V and J are TRBV29-1 and TRBJ2-7; possibly TRBD2 for D (6 bases). This CDR3 is built from 13 residues. V lost 6 bases and J 4 bases, leaving 16 bases between the germline ends. Germline CDR1 reads SQVTM; CDR2 reads ANQGSEA. The CDR3, as DNA: TGCAGCGTCGACGGGGGTGAGGGTTACGAGCAGTACTTC. This sequence encodes CSVDGGEGYEQYF.

This clonotype was counted only a few times. The rearrangement joins TRBV14 to TRBJ2-7; 12 bases match TRBD1. The CDR3 extends over 14 amino acids. Germline trimming cut 4 bases from V and 7 bases from J; bases unmatched to any gene: 5. Per germline, CDR1 SGHDN and CDR2 FVKESK. CDR3 bases: TGTGCCAGCAGCCCGGGACAGGGGGCGCGTGAGCAGTACTTC. This translates into CASSPGQGAREQYF.

This chain joins TRBV3-1 and TRBJ2-7; D is unresolved. Germline loops: CDR1 LGHDT, CDR2 YNNKEL (reference sequence). This CDR3 has 12 amino acids. Trimming left V 1 base short and J 2 bases short, with 3 bases between. Here the CDR3 DNA reads TGTGCCAGCAGCCAAGTGCCCTACGAGCAGTACTTC. It specifies CASSQVPYEQYF.

The genes are TRBV15 and TRBJ1-2; 9 positions agree with TRBD1. CDR1 LNHNV and CDR2 YYDKDF come from the germline V gene (reference sequence). The CDR3 extends over 10 amino acids. V dropped 9 bases and J dropped 11; count of bases not matched to a gene: 4. CDR3 DNA: TGTGCCACAAGGGACAGGGAATACACCTTC. It is translated as CATRDREYTF.

J is TRBJ1-5 and V is TRBV30; weak D call: TRBD1 (6 bases). The V and J ends lost 2 bases and 4 bases respectively, with 9 bases between them. This CDR3 has 13 amino acids. CDR1 GTSNPN and CDR2 SVGIG come from the germline V gene (reference sequence). CDR3 residues: CAWSLGGNQPQHF. The CDR3 DNA follows: TGTGCCTGGAGTCTAGGGGGGAATCAGCCCCAGCATTTT.

The chain is built from TRBV12-2 and TRBJ1-1; the D call TRBD1 from the table was never checked on the DNA. TRBV12-2 is described as a pseudogene. The CDR3 runs to 16 residues. CDR3 nucleotides: TGTGCAAGTCGCTTAGGTTCCGGGACAGGGGGCACTGAAGCTTTCTTT. Protein product: CASRLGSGTGGTEAFF.

The chain carries TRBV29-1 and TRBJ2-2; D unresolved. V was clipped by 7 bases and J by 3 bases, with 12 bases between them. The CDR3 spans 13 residues. CDR1 is SQVTM and CDR2 is ANQGSEA in the germline V gene. The chain's CDR3 is CSALPVHTGELFF. The CDR3 DNA follows: TGCAGCGCCCTGCCCGTTCACACCGGGGAGCTGTTTTTT.

The gene calls are TRBV18 and TRBJ2-7; D may match TRBD1 or TRBD2 (5 bases each). Trimming took off 3 bases at V and 6 bases at J, with 12 bases between the two ends. CDR3 length: 13 residues. Germline values: CDR1 KGHSH, CDR2 LQKENI. CDR3 nucleotide sequence: TGTGCCAGCTCACCGGGACCCGCCGGCGAGCAGTACTTC. Protein sequence: CASSPGPAGEQYF.

This chain connects TRBV29-1 to TRBJ2-1; no definite D call. The CDR3 is 12 residues long. CDR1 and CDR2 (germline): SQVTM, ANQGSEA. With 4 bases removed from V and 6 bases from J, the gap between germline ends came to 10 bases. For the CDR3, the DNA is TGCAGCGTTGTGTATCAGGTCAATGAGCAGTTCTTC. Protein: CSVVYQVNEQFF.

This chain connects TRBV24-1 to TRBJ2-5; no clear D gene. This CDR3 contains 16 residues. V lost 2 bases, J lost 5 bases, and 17 bases lay in between. Germline V gene data show CDR1 as KGHDR and CDR2 as SFDVKD. The CDR3 region is CATSDSPLDLTETQYF. The CDR3 DNA is TGTGCCACCAGTGATTCCCCATTGGACCTGACGGAGACCCAGTACTTC.

This rearrangement joins TRBV7-2 to TRBJ2-7, with D possibly matching TRBD2 (5 bases). CDR1 SGHTA and CDR2 FQGNSA come from the germline V gene. The CDR3 is made up of 12 amino acids. With 5 bases removed from V and 7 bases from J, the gap between germline ends came to 12 bases. This CDR3 is CASSPEGWEQYF. As DNA, the CDR3 is TGTGCCAGCAGCCCCGAGGGATGGGAGCAGTACTTC.

The chain has TRBV19 and TRBJ1-5, with 10 positions matching TRBD1. Germline loops: CDR1 LNHDA, CDR2 SQIVND (reference sequence). The CDR3 is made up of 15 amino acids. Unmatched junction bases numbered 6, after V lost 4 bases and J lost 6 bases. CDR3 sequence: CASSTTGGAGQPQHF. Written as DNA, the CDR3 is TGTGCCAGTAGTACGACAGGGGGCGCGGGTCAGCCCCAGCATTTT.

The V call is TRBV3-1, the J call TRBJ2-3; 9 bases line up with TRBD2. After removal of 0 bases from V and 2 bases from J, the junction contained 6 bases not matched to a gene. The CDR3 has 17 residues. Germline V gene sequence: CDR1 LGHDT, CDR2 YNNKEL (reference sequence). CDR3 coding DNA: TGTGCCAGCAGCCAAGAGTGGACTAGCGCAATCACAGATACGCAGTATTTT. Its protein is CASSQEWTSAITDTQYF.

This chain joins TRBV27 and TRBJ2-7, with 10 bases lining up with TRBD1. Trimming removed 2 bases from V and 5 bases from J; junction bases left unmatched: 6. There are 15 residues in the CDR3. Germline CDR1 and CDR2: MNHEY and SMNVEV (reference sequence). The CDR3 sequence: CASSLGTGASHEQYF. Written as DNA, the CDR3 is TGTGCCAGCAGTTTAGGGACAGGGGCTTCCCACGAGCAGTACTTC.

The J gene is TRBJ2-1, the V gene TRBV19, with D possibly TRBD2 on 6 matching bases. The V and J ends lost 3 bases and 14 bases respectively, with 17 bases between them. The CDR3 totals 13 residues. CDR1 is LNHDA and CDR2 is SQIVND in the germline V gene (reference sequence). CDR3 region: CASSIWSGGTEFF. The CDR3 nucleotides read TGTGCCAGTAGTATTTGGTCCGGCGGGACCGAGTTCTTC.

V and J are TRBV28 and TRBJ1-2; no firm D call. This CDR3 is 14 amino acids long. The germline CDR1 and CDR2 sequences are MDHEN and SYDVKM. V lost 3 bases, J lost 0 bases, and 8 bases lay in between. In DNA form, the CDR3 reads TGTGCCAGCAGTTTGGACGTGACTAACTATGGCTACACCTTC. This codes for CASSLDVTNYGYTF.

This chain uses TRBV4-1 with TRBJ2-6; D remains unclear. This CDR3 comprises 15 residues. Germline lookup yields CDR1 MGHRA and CDR2 YSYEKL. The ends were cut back, 0 bases at V and 4 bases at J, with 7 bases in the middle. CDR3 amino acids: CASSQEASGANVLTF. In DNA, the CDR3 is TGCGCCAGCAGCCAAGAGGCTTCCGGGGCCAACGTCCTGACTTTC.

The J gene is TRBJ2-7, the V gene TRBV9; no definite D call. The V and J ends lost 7 bases and 5 bases respectively, with 16 bases between them. This CDR3 is 13 amino acids long. CDR1 is SGDLS and CDR2 is YYNGEE in the germline V gene. The CDR3 spells CASGFPGRHEQYF. CDR3 DNA: TGTGCCAGCGGCTTTCCCGGAAGACACGAGCAGTACTTC.

V and J are TRBV9 and TRBJ1-1; TRBD1 is a possible D gene (5 bases). The CDR3 totals 14 residues. Germline CDR1 SGDLS, CDR2 YYNGEE. V gave up 0 bases and J gave up 2 bases, with 8 bases separating them. The DNA of the CDR3 is TGTGCCAGCAGCGTAGTCGACAGAAACACTGAAGCTTTCTTT. It encodes CASSVVDRNTEAFF.

The rearrangement links TRBV2 to TRBJ2-3; D unresolved. V dropped 2 bases and J dropped 1 base, with 4 bases sitting between them. This CDR3 has 13 residues. Germline CDR1 is SNHLY and CDR2 is FYNNEI. In DNA form, the CDR3 reads TGTGCCAGCAGTGAATTTGGCACAGATACGCAGTATTTT. Its protein product is CASSEFGTDTQYF.

The chain has TRBV12-3 or TRBV12-4 and TRBJ2-1; the match to TRBD1 covers 7 bases. This CDR3 region has 14 residues. V lost 5 bases, J lost 5 bases, and 6 bases stayed unmatched. In DNA form, the CDR3 reads TGTGCCAGCAGTCCCATGACAGGGAACAATGAGCAGTTCTTC. Translating gives CASSPMTGNNEQFF.

The rearrangement links TRBV4-3 to TRBJ2-7; maybe TRBD1 (7 bases). V lost 1 base, J lost 0 bases, and 16 bases lay in between. There are 17 residues in the CDR3. Per germline, CDR1 LGHNA and CDR2 YSLEER. CDR3 coding DNA: TGCGCCAGCAGCCAAGTCCAGGGGGGACCTTCCTCCTACGAGCAGTACTTC. Its translation is CASSQVQGGPSSYEQYF.

In nucleotides, the CDR3 is TGTGCCAGCAGCAAACCCACCAAGGGCACAGATACGCAGTATTTT. Its translation is CASSKPTKGTDTQYF. The chain links TRBV5-4 to TRBJ2-3, with D hard to call. CDR1 SGHNT and CDR2 YYREEE come from the germline V gene (reference sequence). Trimming removed 4 bases from V and 1 base from J, with 13 bases in between. This CDR3 comprises 15 residues. Full variable domain (rest looked up from reference TRBV5-4 and TRBJ2-3): ETGVTQSPTHLIKTRGQQVTLRCSSQSGHNTVSWYQQALGQGPQFIFQYYREEENGRGNFPPRFSGLQFPNYSSELNVNALELDDSALYLCASSKPTKGTDTQYFGPGTRLTVL.

This sequence joins TRBV4-1 and TRBJ1-1; 9 nucleotides align to TRBD1. V shed 0 bases and J 3 bases; nucleotides not matched to a gene: 11. In germline, CDR1 is MGHRA, CDR2 YSYEKL. The CDR3 loop spans 18 amino acids. The CDR3 region has the DNA TGCGCCAGCAGCCAAGACGGACAGGGGTATGTCAAGGACACTGAAGCTTTCTTT. Amino acid sequence: CASSQDGQGYVKDTEAFF.

The rearrangement joins TRBV6-2 or TRBV6-3 to TRBJ2-5; 8 positions match TRBD2. V shed 5 bases, J shed 3 bases, and the junction held 5 bases outside the gene matches. There are 14 residues in the CDR3. Germline loops: CDR1 MNHEY, CDR2 SVGEGT. In nucleotides, the CDR3 is TGTGCCAGCAGTCCCGGGACTAGTAAAGAGACCCAGTACTTC. It is translated as CASSPGTSKETQYF.

The chain combines TRBV21-1 with TRBJ2-7; the D call TRBD2 from the table was never checked on the DNA. TRBV21-1 is a pseudogene. The CDR3 runs to 14 residues. The DNA for the CDR3 is TGTGCCAGCAGTAGGGGCCTAACCTCCTACGAGCAGTACTTC. It codes for CASSRGLTSYEQYF.

This chain uses TRBV7-2 with TRBJ1-3; TRBD1 matches 8 bases. The CDR3 sequence is 15 residues long. Trimming took 5 bases from V and 2 from J; bases not matched to a gene: 5. Per the germline V gene, CDR1 is SGHTA and CDR2 is FQGNSA. CDR3 region: CASSTQTGAGNTIYF. The CDR3 DNA is TGTGCCAGCAGCACACAGACAGGGGCTGGAAACACCATATATTTT.